This TCR beta chain was sequenced during a study of glioma-infiltrating T cells. Turning to the study itself: Samples included WHO grade II oligodendrogliomas or astrocytomas and initial-diagnosis grade IV glioblastomas. Approximately 990,000 peripheral T cells were targeted at about 4.5- to 11-fold coverage.

There are a few counts of this clonotype. Its antigen is still unknown. V was pared by 6 bases and J by 0 bases, with 15 bases between. The germline V gene encodes CDR1 MDHEN and CDR2 SYDVKM. This CDR3 has 15 residues. TCR alpha and beta CDR3 regions were amplified from RNA using iRepertoire nested multiplex PCR. MiXCR, applied by TCRdb to the multiplex PCR reads, yields one record per CDR3 protein. The table lists about 380,000 distinct CDR3 sequences, 41% of them singletons. The study, taken as a whole, reports: Signature shared blood CDR3 motifs were enriched in low-divergence and depleted in high-divergence patients. Non-neoplastic patients had below-expected tissue-blood divergence, while all gliomas exceeded expectation.

Sequencing used glioma tissue, nonneoplastic brain tissue, or PBMCs (not recorded which). The TCR sequence derives from a human donor with low-grade glioma or glioblastoma, undergoing nonglioma brain surgery, or in good health (not recorded which). J is TRBJ2-7 and V is TRBV28; no clear D. DNA of the CDR3: TGTGCCAGCAGCTCAGTGTACATCAGCTCCTACGAGCAGTACTTC. It is translated as CASSSVYISSYEQYF.